These 8 T cell receptor beta chains were sequenced from one sample in a study of control samples from healthy donors and cancer patients. This table comes from immunoSEQ multiplex PCR, and its TCRdb copy is limited to in-frame clones, with some not included. The sample consists of some 130,000 clones, roughly 90% of them appearing once. Material for sequencing was blood. These receptors all come from a woman aged 50 to 65 in good health.

V usage is TRBV3-1 (or the pseudogene TRBV3-2) and J usage is TRBJ2-7; TRBD2 might be the D (6 bases). This CDR3 region has 12 residues. Germline V lookup: CDR1 LGHDT, CDR2 YNNKEL (reference sequence). V lost 6 bases to trimming and J lost 6 bases, with 12 bases between them. CDR3 in amino acids: CASSRGGVEQYF. The DNA of the CDR3 is TGTGCCAGCAGTCGTGGAGGGGTCGAGCAGTACTTC.

The V call is TRBV10-1, the J call TRBJ1-1; the D gene is possibly TRBD1 (5 bases). V was clipped by 3 bases and J by 3 bases, with 14 bases between them. The CDR3 covers 15 residues. Germline V gene lookup returns CDR1 WNHNN and CDR2 SYGVQD (reference sequence). This chain's CDR3 is CASSDLVGAHTEAFF. Here the CDR3 DNA reads TGCGCCAGCAGTGATCTCGTCGGGGCCCACACTGAAGCTTTCTTT.

This chain joins TRBV3-1 (or the pseudogene TRBV3-2) and TRBJ2-3; no firm D call. The CDR3 has 13 residues. CDR1 and CDR2 (germline): LGHDT, YNNKEL (reference sequence). Trimming took off 1 base at V and 5 bases at J, with 7 bases between the two ends. This chain's CDR3 is CASSQADGDTQYF. CDR3 DNA: TGTGCCAGCAGCCAAGCTGATGGAGATACGCAGTATTTT.

This rearrangement joins TRBV20-1 to TRBJ2-5; 8 nucleotides align to TRBD2. The germline CDR1 and CDR2 sequences are DFQATT and SNEGSKA (reference sequence). The trim removed 3 bases at V and 6 bases at J, leaving 6 bases unmatched. The CDR3 is made up of 13 amino acids. The CDR3 nucleotides read TGCAGTGCTAGTGTTTCGGGGGGGAAGACCCAGTACTTC. Translated: CSASVSGGKTQYF.

This clone has a single count. This sequence joins TRBV11-2 and TRBJ1-2, with TRBD1 matching 7 bases. This CDR3 spans 14 amino acids. Per germline, CDR1 SGHAT and CDR2 FQNNGV. After removal of 5 bases from V and 7 bases from J, the junction contained 10 bases not matched to a gene. CDR3 sequence: CASSLGETGFGYTF. In DNA form, the CDR3 reads TGTGCCAGCAGCCTGGGAGAGACAGGGTTTGGCTACACCTTC.

The sample holds a few counts of this clone. J is TRBJ2-3 and V is TRBV6-4, with D perhaps TRBD2 (6 bases). Germline CDR1 and CDR2: MRHNA and SNTAGT. The CDR3 runs 15 residues. The ends were cut back, 0 bases at V and 5 bases at J, with 12 bases in the middle. The CDR3 region is CASSDSRGGGDTQYF. The CDR3 region has the DNA TGTGCCAGCAGTGACTCCCGGGGAGGCGGAGATACGCAGTATTTT.

This chain links TRBV29-1 with TRBJ2-7, with 13 bases identical to TRBD2. V dropped 4 bases and J dropped 4; count of bases not matched to a gene: 1. The CDR3 loop spans 13 amino acids. Germline lookup yields CDR1 SQVTM and CDR2 ANQGSEA. Written as DNA, the CDR3 is TGCAGCGTTGGGACTAGCGGGGGATACGAGCAGTACTTC. It is translated as CSVGTSGGYEQYF.

The chain recombines TRBV11-2 with TRBJ1-1, with D unclear. V lost 5 bases to trimming and J lost 3 bases, with 10 bases between them. Germline lookup yields CDR1 SGHAT and CDR2 FQNNGV. CDR3 length equals 13 residues. CDR3 nucleotide sequence: TGTGCCAGCAGCCCCCGGATCGACACTGAAGCTTTCTTT. As protein: CASSPRIDTEAFF.